Presented here are 21 T cell receptor beta chains from one specimen sequenced in a study. TCRdb processed the 5' RACE reads anew with MiXCR; each CDR3 protein has one entry. The repertoire holds approximately 40,000 distinct CDR3 sequences, with 15% to 20% as singletons. The material sequenced was naive CD4+ T cells sorted from a lymph node. Subset of the sample: naive CD4+ T cells, CD4+CD45RA+CD25-. These TCRs come from a female donor with breast cancer.

The table lists this clonotype with many counts. One end of the junction varies from germline; a read error may be responsible. The chain uses TRBV12-3 or TRBV12-4 and TRBJ1-4, with D possibly TRBD1 on 5 matching bases. This CDR3 is 13 amino acids long. In nucleotides, the CDR3 is TGTGCCAGCAGCTTAGGGACGGCGGCGGAACTGTTTTTT. Protein sequence: CASSLGTAAELFF.

This chain joins TRBV5-1 and TRBJ2-3; D gene ambiguous. The CDR3 length is 12 residues. Trimming took 6 bases from V and 2 from J, leaving 7 bases between them. Germline V gene sequence: CDR1 SGHRS, CDR2 YFSETQ. This chain's CDR3 is CASTSTTDTQYF. CDR3 coding DNA: TGCGCCAGCACCTCAACCACAGATACGCAGTATTTT.

The sample holds many counts of this clonotype. V is TRBV5-1 and J is TRBJ1-1; 8 bases agree with TRBD1. V lost 2 bases, J lost 4 bases, and 4 bases stayed unmatched. CDR3 size: 14 residues. Germline-derived CDR1 and CDR2 are SGHRS and YFSETQ. In nucleotides, the CDR3 is TGCGCCAGCAGCTTCAGGGGGCATGGCACTGAAGCTTTCTTT. This codes for CASSFRGHGTEAFF.

This clonotype turned up a few times. The J gene is TRBJ2-5, the V gene TRBV7-2; D unclear. Trimming shortened V by 2 bases and J by 5 bases, and 15 bases separated the two germline ends. From germline, CDR1 is SGHTA and CDR2 FQGNSA. The CDR3 contains 15 residues. The chain's CDR3 is CASSLRPQSLETQYF. CDR3 bases: TGTGCCAGCAGCTTACGTCCTCAATCATTGGAGACCCAGTACTTC.

There are a few counts of this clonotype. This chain links TRBV7-9 with TRBJ1-2; tentatively, D is TRBD1 (6 bases). The CDR3 loop spans 13 amino acids. V shed 1 base and J shed 7 bases, with 10 bases lying between them. The germline V gene encodes CDR1 SEHNR and CDR2 FQNEAQ (reference sequence). The CDR3 DNA reads TGTGCCAGCAGCTTAGTCGGCAGGGGTGGCTACACCTTC. Protein product: CASSLVGRGGYTF.

This chain joins TRBV18 and TRBJ2-1, with TRBD2 matching over 15 bases. J gave up 13 bases and V 3 bases, and 7 bases lay outside the gene matches. The germline V gene encodes CDR1 KGHSH and CDR2 LQKENI. This CDR3 comprises 15 residues. The CDR3 reads CASSPPGLAGGDQFF. CDR3 coding DNA: TGTGCCAGCTCACCGCCGGGACTAGCGGGAGGAGATCAGTTCTTC.

As regards this clonotype: Possible read error: a much larger clone is one base away. Since no conserved phenylalanine or tryptophan closes the CDR3, a read error is the likely cause. The chain employs TRBV6-5 and TRBJ2-1; the D is unclear. The CDR3 contains 11 residues. Trimming stripped 6 bases from V and 9 bases from J, with 9 bases between. Germline CDR1 is MNHEY and CDR2 is SVGAGI. The CDR3 region is CASRSATEQFC. The CDR3 DNA sequence: TGTGCCAGCAGGTCTGCTACTGAGCAGTTCTGC.

The chain joins TRBV6-5 to TRBJ2-7, with TRBD2 identical over 7 bases. Germline-derived CDR1 and CDR2 are MNHEY and SVGAGI. CDR3 length: 14 residues. V lost 5 bases to trimming and J lost 7 bases; unmatched junction nucleotides: 11. CDR3 nucleotides: TGTGCCAGCAGTCGCCAGCGGGGCGCCCAGGAGCAGTACTTC. Residues: CASSRQRGAQEQYF.

This clonotype was counted between two and nine times. The genes are TRBV29-1 and TRBJ2-1, with 8 bases identical to TRBD1. Germline V CDR1 and CDR2: SQVTM, ANQGSEA. The CDR3 has 12 amino acids. Trimming removed 6 bases from V and 7 bases from J; junction bases left unmatched: 5. Written as DNA, the CDR3 is TGCAGCGTCAGGGGGCGGCAGAATGAGCAGTTCTTC. It codes for CSVRGRQNEQFF.

The chain is built from TRBV28 and TRBJ2-4; 10 positions agree with TRBD2. The CDR3 has 16 residues. The J segment lost 9 bases and the V segment lost 8 bases, leaving 16 bases of the junction unmatched. CDR1 is MDHEN, CDR2 SYDVKM, per germline. CDR3 sequence reads: CASVSPRPSGGGIQYF. CDR3 in DNA: TGTGCCAGCGTGTCCCCCAGGCCTAGCGGGGGCGGCATTCAGTACTTC.

This clonotype was seen repeatedly, ten times or more. The rearrangement uses TRBV9 and TRBJ2-3, with D unresolved. Per the germline V gene, CDR1 is SGDLS and CDR2 is YYNGEE. The CDR3 runs 13 residues. Trimming removed 2 bases from V and 5 bases from J, with 9 bases in between. The DNA for the CDR3 is TGTGCCAGCAGCGTCATTTTTGGAGATACGCAGTATTTT. Its protein product is CASSVIFGDTQYF.

There are a few counts of this clonotype. The chain has TRBV24-1 and TRBJ1-5; D ambiguous. Germline V gene data show CDR1 as KGHDR and CDR2 as SFDVKD. Between the trimmed V and J ends, which lost 5 bases and 0 bases, there was a span of 4 bases. This CDR3 has 13 amino acids. This CDR3 reads CATSAASNQPQHF. In nucleotides, the CDR3 is TGTGCCACCAGTGCAGCTAGCAATCAGCCCCAGCATTTT.

This rearrangement joins TRBV4-3 to TRBJ2-5; D possibly corresponds to TRBD1 (5 bases). V was clipped by 4 bases and J by 4 bases, with 22 bases between them. The CDR3 totals 17 residues. Per the germline V gene, CDR1 is LGHNA and CDR2 is YSLEER. The CDR3 sequence: CASSPDLRDKRGETQYF. DNA of the CDR3: TGCGCCAGCAGCCCAGACCTACGCGACAAAAGGGGAGAGACCCAGTACTTC.

This clonotype was found a few times. This chain links TRBV24-1 with TRBJ2-1; D unresolved. Trimming left V 5 bases short and J 9 bases short, with 10 bases between. Germline CDR1 KGHDR, CDR2 SFDVKD. CDR3 length: 12 residues. The CDR3 DNA sequence: TGTGCCACCAGTGCGTGGGCAGGTGAGCAGTTCTTC. Translated, it gives CATSAWAGEQFF.

V usage is TRBV5-1 and J usage is TRBJ2-7; D is unclear. This CDR3 region has 12 residues. Looked up from germline, CDR1 is SGHRS and CDR2 is YFSETQ. Trimming removed 3 bases from V and 4 bases from J, with 8 bases in between. DNA for the CDR3: TGCGCCAGCAGCTACGAATCGTACGAGCAGTACTTC. Protein: CASSYESYEQYF.

This clonotype was picked up a small number of times. The chain employs TRBV9 and TRBJ2-2, with D unclear. Germline V gives CDR1 SGDLS, CDR2 YYNGEE. V lost 4 bases, J lost 0 bases, and 13 bases lay in between. The CDR3 loop spans 16 amino acids. CDR3 bases: TGTGCCAGCAGCCTCTGGACGGGTGCGAACACCGGGGAGCTGTTTTTT. It is translated as CASSLWTGANTGELFF.

Comments on this clonotype: One end of the junction varies from germline; a read error may be responsible. The J gene is TRBJ1-1, the V gene TRBV5-5; no firm D call. The germline V gene has CDR1 SGHKS and CDR2 YYEKEE (reference sequence). There are 11 residues in the CDR3. CDR3 bases: TGTACCAGCAGCTTGTACACTGAAGCTTTCTTT. Amino acid sequence: CTSSLYTEAFF.

The chain links TRBV9 to TRBJ1-1; D gene ambiguous. The germline CDR1 and CDR2 sequences are SGDLS and YYNGEE. The CDR3 spans 14 residues. V lost 3 bases, J lost 6 bases, and 15 bases lay in between. The CDR3, as DNA: TGTGCCAGCAGCGCAGACTTGGGGAGCGCTGAAGCTTTCTTT. Amino acid sequence: CASSADLGSAEAFF.

This clonotype was detected many times. Germline is not matched at one junction end, which may reflect a read error. The chain is built from TRBV5-1 and TRBJ1-1; no reliable D call. Germline loops: CDR1 SGHRS, CDR2 YFSETQ. There are 13 residues in the CDR3. CDR3 in DNA: TGCGCCAGCACCTTGCGGGAAGGAGGTGAAGCTTTCTTT. It yields the protein CASTLREGGEAFF.

This chain joins TRBV12-3 or TRBV12-4 and TRBJ2-1; 8 bases line up with TRBD1. V gave up 6 bases and J gave up 3 bases; unmatched junction bases: 16. The CDR3 sequence is 18 residues long. Written as DNA, the CDR3 is TGTGCCAGCAGCCAAGCCCCGGCTGGGACAGGATACTACAATGAGCAGTTCTTC. Its protein is CASSQAPAGTGYYNEQFF.

Of note for this clonotype: A much bigger clone sits one base away, suggesting this may be a read error. As the CDR3 is not closed by the conserved phenylalanine or tryptophan, this likely results from a read error. J is TRBJ2-3 and V is TRBV3-1; the match to TRBD1 covers 8 bases. After removal of 6 bases from V and 5 bases from J, the junction contained 4 bases not matched to a gene. Germline CDR1 and CDR2: LGHDT and YNNKEL (reference sequence). The CDR3 runs to 13 residues. The CDR3 DNA is TGTGCCAGCAGTCCTGGGACAGGAGATACGCAGTATCTT. Residues: CASSPGTGDTQYL.